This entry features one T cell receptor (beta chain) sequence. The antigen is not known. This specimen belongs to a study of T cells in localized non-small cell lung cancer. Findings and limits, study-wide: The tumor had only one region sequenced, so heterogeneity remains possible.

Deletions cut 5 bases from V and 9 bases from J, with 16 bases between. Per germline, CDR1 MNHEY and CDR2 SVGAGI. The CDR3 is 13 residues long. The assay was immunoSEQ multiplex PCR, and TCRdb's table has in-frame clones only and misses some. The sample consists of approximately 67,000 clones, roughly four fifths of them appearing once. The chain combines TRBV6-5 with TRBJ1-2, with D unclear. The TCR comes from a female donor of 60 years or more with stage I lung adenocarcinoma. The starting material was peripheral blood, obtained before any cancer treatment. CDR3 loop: CASSQLVDFSYTF. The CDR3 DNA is TGTGCCAGCAGTCAACTGGTGGATTTTAGCTACACCTTC.